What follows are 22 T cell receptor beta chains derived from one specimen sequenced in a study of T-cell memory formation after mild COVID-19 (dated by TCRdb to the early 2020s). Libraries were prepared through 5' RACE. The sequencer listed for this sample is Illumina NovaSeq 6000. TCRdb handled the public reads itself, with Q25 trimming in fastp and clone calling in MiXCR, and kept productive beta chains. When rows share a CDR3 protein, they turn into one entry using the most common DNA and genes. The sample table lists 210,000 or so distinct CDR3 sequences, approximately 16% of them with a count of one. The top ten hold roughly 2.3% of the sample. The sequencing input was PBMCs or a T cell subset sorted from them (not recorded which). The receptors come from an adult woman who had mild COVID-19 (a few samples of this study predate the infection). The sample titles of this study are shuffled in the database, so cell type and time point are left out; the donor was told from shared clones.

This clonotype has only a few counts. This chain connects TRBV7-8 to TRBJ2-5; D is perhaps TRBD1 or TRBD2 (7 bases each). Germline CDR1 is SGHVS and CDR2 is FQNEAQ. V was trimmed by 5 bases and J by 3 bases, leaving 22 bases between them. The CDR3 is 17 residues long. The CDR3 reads CASSRSPGGGLEETQYF. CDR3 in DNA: TGTGCCAGCAGCCGATCCCCAGGGGGGGGGCTAGAAGAGACCCAGTACTTC.

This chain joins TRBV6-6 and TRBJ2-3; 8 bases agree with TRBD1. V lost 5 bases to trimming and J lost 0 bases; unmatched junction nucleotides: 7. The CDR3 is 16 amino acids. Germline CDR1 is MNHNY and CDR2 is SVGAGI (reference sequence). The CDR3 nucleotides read TGTGCCAGCAGTGCCACAGGGGGTTGGAGCACAGATACGCAGTATTTT. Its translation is CASSATGGWSTDTQYF.

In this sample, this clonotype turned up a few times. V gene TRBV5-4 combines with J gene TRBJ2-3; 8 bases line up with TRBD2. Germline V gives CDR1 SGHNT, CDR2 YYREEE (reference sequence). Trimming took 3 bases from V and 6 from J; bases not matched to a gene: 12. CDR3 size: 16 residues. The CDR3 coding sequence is TGTGCCAGCAGCTCCGGGACTAGTCTCGGGCCGGATACGCAGTATTTT. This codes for CASSSGTSLGPDTQYF.

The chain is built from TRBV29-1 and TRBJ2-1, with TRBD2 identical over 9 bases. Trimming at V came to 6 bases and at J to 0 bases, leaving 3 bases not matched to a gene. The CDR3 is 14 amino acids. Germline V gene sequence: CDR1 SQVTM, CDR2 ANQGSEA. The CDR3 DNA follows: TGCAGCGTGTTAGCGGGGGCCTCCTACAATGAGCAGTTCTTC. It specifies CSVLAGASYNEQFF.

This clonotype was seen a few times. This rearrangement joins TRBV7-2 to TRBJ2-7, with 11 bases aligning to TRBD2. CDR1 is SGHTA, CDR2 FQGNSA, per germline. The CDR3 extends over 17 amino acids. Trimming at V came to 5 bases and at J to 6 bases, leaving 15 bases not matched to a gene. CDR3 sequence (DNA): TGTGCCAGCAGCCCGCCGGGAATAGCGGGAGGGAAGTCCGAGCAGTACTTC. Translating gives CASSPPGIAGGKSEQYF.

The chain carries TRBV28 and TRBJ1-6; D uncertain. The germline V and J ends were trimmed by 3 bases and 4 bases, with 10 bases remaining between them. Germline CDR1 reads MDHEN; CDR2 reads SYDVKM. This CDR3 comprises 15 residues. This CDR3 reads CASSFDRRYNSPLHF. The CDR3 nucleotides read TGTGCCAGCAGTTTTGATCGCAGATATAATTCACCCCTCCACTTT. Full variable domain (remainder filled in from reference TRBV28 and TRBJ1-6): DVKVTQSSRYLVKRTGEKVFLECVQDMDHENMFWYRQDPGLGLRLIYFSYDVKMKEKGDIPEGYSVSREKKERFSLILESASTNQTSMYLCASSFDRRYNSPLHFGNGTRLTVT.

The CDR3 sequence is CASSLFQGQETQYF. Here the CDR3 DNA reads TGTGCCAGCAGTTTATTTCAGGGTCAAGAGACCCAGTACTTC. The V call is TRBV27, the J call TRBJ2-5; D is possibly TRBD1 (5 bases). The germline V gene has CDR1 MNHEY and CDR2 SMNVEV (reference sequence). Between the trimmed V and J ends, which lost 1 base and 2 bases, there was a span of 8 bases. The CDR3 sequence is 14 residues long.

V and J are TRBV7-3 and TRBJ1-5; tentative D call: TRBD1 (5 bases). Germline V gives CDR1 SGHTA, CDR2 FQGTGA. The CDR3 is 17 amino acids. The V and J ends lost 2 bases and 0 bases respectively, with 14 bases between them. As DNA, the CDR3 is TGTGCCAGCAGCTTATTCGGGGGGGACCGTAGCAATCAGCCCCAGCATTTT. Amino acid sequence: CASSLFGGDRSNQPQHF.

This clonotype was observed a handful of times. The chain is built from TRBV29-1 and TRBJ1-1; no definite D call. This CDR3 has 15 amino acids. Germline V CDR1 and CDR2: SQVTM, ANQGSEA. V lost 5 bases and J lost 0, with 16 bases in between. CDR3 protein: CSVKSVAAMNTEAFF. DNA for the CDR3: TGCAGCGTTAAATCAGTGGCAGCTATGAACACTGAAGCTTTCTTT.

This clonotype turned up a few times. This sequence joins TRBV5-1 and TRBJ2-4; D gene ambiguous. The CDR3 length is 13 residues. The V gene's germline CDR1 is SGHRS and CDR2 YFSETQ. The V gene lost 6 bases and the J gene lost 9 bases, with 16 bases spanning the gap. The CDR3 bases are TGCGCCAGCAAGGGCGCGGATTGGACCATTCAGTACTTC. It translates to CASKGADWTIQYF.

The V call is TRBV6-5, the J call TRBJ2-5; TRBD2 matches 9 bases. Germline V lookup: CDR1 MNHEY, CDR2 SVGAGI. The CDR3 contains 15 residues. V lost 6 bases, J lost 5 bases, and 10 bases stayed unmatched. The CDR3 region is CASRYGGLAGETQYF. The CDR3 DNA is TGTGCCAGCAGATACGGGGGACTAGCCGGCGAGACCCAGTACTTC.

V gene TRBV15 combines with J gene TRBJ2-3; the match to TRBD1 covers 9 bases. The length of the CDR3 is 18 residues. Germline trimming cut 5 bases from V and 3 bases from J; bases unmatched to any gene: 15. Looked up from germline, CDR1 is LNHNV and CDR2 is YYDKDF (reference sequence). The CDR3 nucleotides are TGTGCCACCAGCTCCCCCGGACAGGGGCGATCGGGGACAGATACGCAGTATTTT. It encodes CATSSPGQGRSGTDTQYF.

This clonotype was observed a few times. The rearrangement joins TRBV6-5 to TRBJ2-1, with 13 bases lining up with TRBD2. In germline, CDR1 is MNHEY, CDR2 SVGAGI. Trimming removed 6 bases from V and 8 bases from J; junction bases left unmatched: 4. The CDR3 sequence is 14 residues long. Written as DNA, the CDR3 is TGTGCCAGCAGCCACGGGACTAGCGGGGATGAGCAGTTCTTC. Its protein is CASSHGTSGDEQFF.

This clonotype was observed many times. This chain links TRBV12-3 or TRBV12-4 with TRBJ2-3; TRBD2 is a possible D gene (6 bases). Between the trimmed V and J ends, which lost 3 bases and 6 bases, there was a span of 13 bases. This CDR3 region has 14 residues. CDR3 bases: TGTGCCAGCAGTTTGGGCGGGGTAGGGGATACGCAGTATTTT. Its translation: CASSLGGVGDTQYF.

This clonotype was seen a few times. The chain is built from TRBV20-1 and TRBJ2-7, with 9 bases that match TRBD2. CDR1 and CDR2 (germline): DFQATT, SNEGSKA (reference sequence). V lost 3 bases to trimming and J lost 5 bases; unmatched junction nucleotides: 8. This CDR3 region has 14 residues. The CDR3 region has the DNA TGCAGTGCTAGGGATGCCGGGACTAGCCACGAGCAGTACTTC. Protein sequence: CSARDAGTSHEQYF.

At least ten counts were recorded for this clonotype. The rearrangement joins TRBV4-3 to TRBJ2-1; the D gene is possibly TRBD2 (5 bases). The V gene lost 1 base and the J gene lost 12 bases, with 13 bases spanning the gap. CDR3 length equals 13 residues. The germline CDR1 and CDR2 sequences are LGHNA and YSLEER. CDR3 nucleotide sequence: TGCGCCAGCAGCCAAGGGACTTTACTTACGCAGTTCTTC. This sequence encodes CASSQGTLLTQFF.

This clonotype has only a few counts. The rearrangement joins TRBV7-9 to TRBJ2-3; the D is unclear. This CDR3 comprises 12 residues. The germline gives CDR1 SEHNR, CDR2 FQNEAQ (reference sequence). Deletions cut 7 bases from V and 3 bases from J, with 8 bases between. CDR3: CASNPLTDTQYF. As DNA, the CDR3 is TGTGCCAGCAACCCCCTTACAGATACGCAGTATTTT.

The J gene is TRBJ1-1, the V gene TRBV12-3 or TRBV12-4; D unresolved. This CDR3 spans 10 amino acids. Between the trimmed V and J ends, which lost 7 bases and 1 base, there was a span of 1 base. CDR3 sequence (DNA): TGTGCCAGCAAGAACACTGAAGCTTTCTTT. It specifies CASKNTEAFF.

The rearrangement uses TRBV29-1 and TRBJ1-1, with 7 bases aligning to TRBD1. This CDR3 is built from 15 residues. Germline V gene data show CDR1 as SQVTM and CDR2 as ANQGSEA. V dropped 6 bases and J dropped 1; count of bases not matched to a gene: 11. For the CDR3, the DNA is TGCAGCGTCCGAGACAGGGTGGATTCGAACACTGAAGCTTTCTTT. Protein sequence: CSVRDRVDSNTEAFF.

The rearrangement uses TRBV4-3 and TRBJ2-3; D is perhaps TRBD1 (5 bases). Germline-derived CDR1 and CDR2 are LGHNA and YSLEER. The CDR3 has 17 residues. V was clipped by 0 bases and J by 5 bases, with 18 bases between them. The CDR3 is CASSQDLSREGKDTQYF. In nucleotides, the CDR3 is TGCGCCAGCAGCCAAGATTTGAGCAGGGAAGGCAAAGATACGCAGTATTTT.

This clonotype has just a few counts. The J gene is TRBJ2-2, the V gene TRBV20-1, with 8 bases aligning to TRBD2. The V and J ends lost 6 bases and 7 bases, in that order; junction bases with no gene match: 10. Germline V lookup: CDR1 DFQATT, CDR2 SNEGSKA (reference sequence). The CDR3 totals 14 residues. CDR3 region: CSAGTSGLGGELFF. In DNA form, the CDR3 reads TGCAGTGCCGGTACTAGCGGCCTGGGCGGGGAGCTGTTTTTT.

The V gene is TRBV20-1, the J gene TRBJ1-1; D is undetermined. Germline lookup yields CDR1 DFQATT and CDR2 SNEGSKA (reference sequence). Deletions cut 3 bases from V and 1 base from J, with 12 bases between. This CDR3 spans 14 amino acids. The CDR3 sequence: CSASFQFTNTEAFF. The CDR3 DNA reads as TGCAGTGCTAGTTTCCAGTTCACGAACACTGAAGCTTTCTTT.